This T cell receptor (beta chain) was obtained from a study of shared clonotypes between healthy human individuals. About the research overall: Aged 18 to 49, the donors were two women and a few men. CD4 naive and CD4 memory each took three plates per donor, while CD8 naive took two and CD8 memory one.

Sequenced by immunoSEQ multiplex PCR; TCRdb stores in-frame clones only, minus some. Of about 1.4 million clones listed, approximately 96% are singletons. Trimming shortened V by 3 bases and J by 5 bases, and 19 bases separated the two germline ends. The CDR3 is 16 residues long. The V gene's germline CDR1 is SGDLS and CDR2 YYNGEE. Whole-study findings and limits: Naive subsets, compared against memory subsets, generally had larger estimated richness values.

Turning to this clone: Its antigen is unknown.

V is TRBV9 and J is TRBJ2-3, with a possible D match to TRBD2 (6 bases). The receptor was derived from a man younger than 40 in good health. Sequences were obtained from naive CD4+ T cells sorted from blood. Sample subset: CD45RA+ positively selected. This CDR3 reads CASSARSLGTLDTQYF. The CDR3 DNA reads as TGTGCCAGCAGCGCCCGAAGCCTTGGGACTTTAGATACGCAGTATTTT. The complete variable domain, with remaining parts taken from reference TRBV9 and TRBJ2-3, reads DSGVTQTPKHLITATGQRVTLRCSPRSGDLSVYWYQQSLDQGLQFLIQYYNGEERAKGNILERFSAQQFPDLHSELNLSSLELGDSALYFCASSARSLGTLDTQYFGPGTRLTVL.